This T cell receptor beta chain appears in the sequencing data of a study of radiation and T cells in renal cell carcinoma. Study results and caveats: Without pretreatment biopsies, baseline tumor clonotype presence was undetermined. Top tumor clonotypes rose in blood 2 weeks post-radiation, then contracted.

The CDR3 runs to 13 residues. Germline lookup yields CDR1 SQVTM and CDR2 ANQGSEA. The V gene lost 5 bases and the J gene lost 7 bases, with 15 bases spanning the gap. A word on this clone: Its antigen is currently unknown.

This table comes from immunoSEQ multiplex PCR, and its TCRdb copy is limited to in-frame clones, with some not included. Here the sample spans around 180,000 clones, 88% being singletons. Time point reported: blood 4 weeks post-SBRT, at nephrectomy. Indicated treatment: 15 Gy SBRT to primary tumor, nephrectomy 4 weeks later. Nephrectomy followed 15 Gy stereotactic body radiation by 4 weeks. The clonotype comes from a woman between 45 and 60 years old with renal cell carcinoma. The source was blood, collected from a patient whose treatment included radiotherapy and nephrectomy. The chain recombines TRBV29-1 with TRBJ1-5; D is perhaps TRBD1 (5 bases). The CDR3: CSVTSGRDQPQHF. The CDR3 coding sequence is TGCAGCGTTACCTCCGGCCGGGACCAGCCCCAGCATTTT. The full variable domain, with the rest looked up from reference TRBV29-1 and TRBJ1-5, is SAVISQKPSRDICQRGTSLTIQCQVDSQVTMMFWYRQQPGQSLTLIATANQGSEATYESGFVIDKFPISRPNLTFSTLTVSNMSPEDSSIYLCSVTSGRDQPQHFGDGTRLSIL.